The rows below give T cell receptor beta chains drawn from one sample of a study of T cell responses to AZD1222 COVID-19 vaccine. Libraries were prepared by immunoSEQ multiplex PCR; TCRdb keeps only in-frame clonotypes and omits some of them. Of approximately 67,000 clones listed, roughly nine tenths are singletons. The starting material was peripheral blood, obtained 28 days after the second AZD1222 dose. The receptor set was obtained from an adult who received the AZD1222 COVID-19 vaccine. CDR3s include the opening cysteine and the closing phenylalanine or tryptophan. The D gene is left open where the match is weak. Clone size is stated in some rows and not others, as once, few, many or a class when expanded.

clone_size j_call d_call v_call cdr3_nt cdr3_aa
NA TRBJ2-3 NA TRBV5-4 TGTGCCAGCAGCACTAACACAGATACGCAGTATTTT CASSTNTDTQYF
NA TRBJ2-3 NA TRBV28 TGTGCCAGCAGTTTATCCCAGCTAGCGACAGATACGCAGTATTTT CASSLSQLATDTQYF
NA TRBJ2-1 TRBD2 TRBV11-3 TGTGCCAGCAGTCAGGGACTATACTACAATGAGCAGTTCTTC CASSQGLYYNEQFF
NA TRBJ2-2 TRBD2 TRBV10-1 TGCGCCAGCAGTGAATCGGGACTAGCGGGAGACGAGGAGCTGTTTTTT CASSESGLAGDEELFF
NA TRBJ1-1 NA TRBV6-5 TGTGCCAGCAGTTACGGCGTACCGAACACTGAAGCTTTCTTT CASSYGVPNTEAFF
NA TRBJ2-7 TRBD1 TRBV6-2/TRBV6-3 TGTGCCAGCAGTCCACCTCCGGGACAGGGGGGCTACGAGCAGTACTTC CASSPPPGQGGYEQYF
NA TRBJ2-3 NA TRBV29-1 TGCAGCACTCTATCGTCCGGGACTAGCACAGATACGCAGTATTTT CSTLSSGTSTDTQYF
once TRBJ1-2 NA TRBV6-5 TGTGCCAGCAGTTTGGCAGGGATAGCAGACTATGGCTACACCTTC CASSLAGIADYGYTF
once TRBJ1-4 TRBD1 TRBV19 TGTGCCAGTAGTCGGACAGGGGACAGAGGTGAAAAACTGTTTTTT CASSRTGDRGEKLFF
NA TRBJ1-6 TRBD1 TRBV30 TGTGCCTGGGACAGGGGCAATTCACCCCTCCACTTT CAWDRGNSPLHF
NA TRBJ1-1 TRBD1 TRBV10-3 TGTGCCATCAGAGGACAGGGGGAAGGGAACACTGAAGCTTTCTTT CAIRGQGEGNTEAFF
NA TRBJ2-6 NA TRBV5-1 TGCGCCAGCAGCTTGGAGGGACCCCGGTCTGGGGCCAACGTCCTGACTTTC CASSLEGPRSGANVLTF
once TRBJ2-7 TRBD1 TRBV7-8 TGTGCCAGCAGCTCAAATAGCGGGACAGGGGGCCGCGAGCAGTACTTC CASSSNSGTGGREQYF
NA TRBJ1-1 NA TRBV10-3 TGTGCCATCAGGACAGTGAACACTGAAGCTTTCTTT CAIRTVNTEAFF
NA TRBJ1-1 NA TRBV4-1 TGCGCCAGCAGCCAAGTATCCACTGAAGCTTTCTTT CASSQVSTEAFF
NA TRBJ2-2 NA TRBV6-5 TGTGCCAGCAGCCCACAGTTCGGGGAGCTGTTTTTT CASSPQFGELFF
NA TRBJ2-7 TRBD2 TRBV3-1/TRBV3-2 TGTGCCAGCAGCCCGGGACTAGCGGGAAGTGAGCAGTACTTC CASSPGLAGSEQYF
NA TRBJ2-7 NA TRBV14 TGTGCCAGCAGCCAAGATAAGACAGTCGGGGGGCAGTACTTC CASSQDKTVGGQYF
few TRBJ2-2 TRBD1 TRBV10-3 TGTGCCATCAGTACCGGGACAGATAACACCGGGGAGCTGTTTTTT CAISTGTDNTGELFF
NA TRBJ2-2 TRBD2 TRBV7-3 TGTGCCAGCAGCTTGGGAGGGGAGGTCACCGGGGAGCTGTTTTTT CASSLGGEVTGELFF